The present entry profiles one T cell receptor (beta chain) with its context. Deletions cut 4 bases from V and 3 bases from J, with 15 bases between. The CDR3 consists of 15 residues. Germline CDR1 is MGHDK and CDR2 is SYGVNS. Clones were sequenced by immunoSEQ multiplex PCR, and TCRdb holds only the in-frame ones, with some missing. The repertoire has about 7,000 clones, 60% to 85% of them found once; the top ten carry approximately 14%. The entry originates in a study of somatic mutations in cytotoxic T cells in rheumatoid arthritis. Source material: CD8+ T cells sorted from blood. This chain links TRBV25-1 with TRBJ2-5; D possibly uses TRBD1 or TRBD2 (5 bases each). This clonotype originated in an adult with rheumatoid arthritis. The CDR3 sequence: CASSALFLGEETQYF. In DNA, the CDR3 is TGTGCCAGCAGTGCCCTCTTTTTGGGGGAAGAGACCCAGTACTTC.